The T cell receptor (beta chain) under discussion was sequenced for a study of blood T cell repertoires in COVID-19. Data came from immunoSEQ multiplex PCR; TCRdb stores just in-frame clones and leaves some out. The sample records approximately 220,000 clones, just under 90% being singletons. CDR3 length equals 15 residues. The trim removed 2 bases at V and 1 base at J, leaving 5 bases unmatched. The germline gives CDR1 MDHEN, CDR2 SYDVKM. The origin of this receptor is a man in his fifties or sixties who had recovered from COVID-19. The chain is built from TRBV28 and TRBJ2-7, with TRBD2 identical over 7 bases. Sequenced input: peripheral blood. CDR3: CASSLGGVGSYEQYF. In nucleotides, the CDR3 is TGTGCCAGCAGTTTAGGGGGGGTCGGATCCTACGAGCAGTACTTC.